The 8 T cell receptor beta chains below all came from one sample that was sequenced in a study of T-cell memory formation after mild COVID-19. Using its own MiXCR run on the 5' RACE reads, TCRdb lists one record per CDR3 protein. Among under 250,000 distinct CDR3 sequences listed, just over 15% were seen once. The sample was PBMCs or a T cell subset sorted from them (not recorded which). These TCRs come from an adult woman who had mild COVID-19 (a few samples of this study predate the infection). Cell type and time point are not known.

This clonotype was recorded a few times. The chain uses TRBV6-2 or TRBV6-3 and TRBJ2-1; TRBD1 aligns across 7 bases. The V gene end was trimmed by 5 bases and the J gene end by 3 bases; junction bases not matched to a gene: 7. The CDR3 covers 15 residues. CDR1 is MNHEY, CDR2 SVGEGT, per germline. The CDR3 nucleotides are TGTGCCAGCAGTGACCCGAGACAGGGCTACAATGAGCAGTTCTTC. It translates to CASSDPRQGYNEQFF.

This chain joins TRBV3-1 and TRBJ1-1, with D possibly being TRBD1 (6 bases). CDR3 length: 15 amino acids. The germline V and J ends were trimmed by 4 bases and 3 bases, with 15 bases remaining between them. Germline CDR1 reads LGHDT; CDR2 reads YNNKEL (reference sequence). The CDR3 DNA sequence: TGTGCCAGCAGCCCGGGGGGGGCGGGCCACACTGAAGCTTTCTTT. Translating gives CASSPGGAGHTEAFF.

The rearrangement links TRBV5-1 to TRBJ2-5; the match to TRBD1 covers 9 bases. CDR1 is SGHRS and CDR2 is YFSETQ in the germline V gene. Unmatched junction bases numbered 8, after V lost 4 bases and J lost 4 bases. The CDR3 spans 15 residues. The CDR3 region has the DNA TGCGCCAGCAGCCTGGGGGACAGGGATGGAGAGACCCAGTACTTC. As protein: CASSLGDRDGETQYF.

The V and J genes are TRBV7-2 and TRBJ1-2; no reliable D call. V lost 3 bases and J lost 4, with 12 bases in between. This CDR3 region has 14 residues. Germline values: CDR1 SGHTA, CDR2 FQGNSA. The CDR3 loop reads CASSFSEYLYGYTF. Here the CDR3 DNA reads TGTGCCAGCAGCTTTTCCGAGTACCTCTATGGCTACACCTTC. Together with reference TRBV7-2 and TRBJ1-2, the CDR3 gives the full variable domain: GAGVSQSPSNKVTEKGKDVELRCDPISGHTALYWYRQSLGQGLEFLIYFQGNSAPDKSGLPSDRFSAERTGGSVSTLTIQRTQQEDSAVYLCASSFSEYLYGYTFGSGTRLTVV.

This clonotype was recorded many times. The V gene is TRBV6-6, the J gene TRBJ1-3; D gene uncertain. The length of the CDR3 is 13 residues. The V gene's germline CDR1 is MNHNY and CDR2 SVGAGI (reference sequence). The V and J ends lost 1 base and 3 bases respectively, with 4 bases between them. CDR3 amino acids: CASSYYGGNTIYF. As DNA, the CDR3 is TGTGCCAGCAGTTACTATGGTGGAAACACCATATATTTT.

This chain links TRBV5-1 with TRBJ1-1; possibly TRBD1 for D (6 bases). This CDR3 comprises 16 residues. The V and J ends lost 1 base and 0 bases respectively, with 13 bases between them. Germline CDR1 is SGHRS and CDR2 is YFSETQ. The CDR3 is CASSLSGGLMNTEAFF. The CDR3 nucleotides read TGCGCCAGCAGCTTGTCCGGGGGGCTGATGAACACTGAAGCTTTCTTT.

In its sample, this clonotype was seen a few times. The chain links TRBV27 to TRBJ2-1; 11 positions agree with TRBD2. Per the germline V gene, CDR1 is MNHEY and CDR2 is SMNVEV (reference sequence). CDR3 length: 15 residues. Trimming at V came to 5 bases and at J to 14 bases, leaving 14 bases not matched to a gene. The CDR3 DNA is TGTGCCAGCAGTCGTTCCACTAGCGGGAGTCGATTGGAGTTCTTC. Protein product: CASSRSTSGSRLEFF.

There are a few counts of this clonotype. DNA for the CDR3: TGTGCCATCAGTGCCCTCGGGGACTACGAGCAGTACTTC. As protein: CAISALGDYEQYF. The chain employs TRBV10-3 and TRBJ2-7; a weak D match, TRBD2 (5 bases). Looked up from germline, CDR1 is ENHRY and CDR2 is SYGVKD. V was pared by 4 bases and J by 3 bases, with 10 bases between. The CDR3 is 13 residues long.